Listed below are T cell receptor beta chains from one sample, sequenced in a study of CD8+CD57+ T cells in acquired aplastic anemia. MiXCR was run by TCRdb on the reads, yielding one entry per CDR3 protein. The sample includes some 68,000 distinct CDR3 sequences, approximately 51% of them seen just once. Sequencing was carried out using sorted CD4+, CD8+, or CD8+CD57+ T cells (not recorded which) from PBMCs. The origin of the receptors is a human donor in good health, serving as a control. Each CDR3 is given with its conserved first and last residue. A D gene is named only where the DNA matches it firmly. Part of the rows lack a size; the others show once, few, many or a class for expanded clones.

size: many
D: -
V: TRBV6-1
J: TRBJ2-1
DNA: TGTGCCAGCAGACGATATGAGCAGTTCTTC
CDR3: CASRRYEQFF

size: many
D: TRBD2
V: TRBV12-3/TRBV12-4
J: TRBJ2-7
DNA: TGTGCCAGCAGTCTTAGCGGGGGTCCCTACGAGCAGTACTTC
CDR3: CASSLSGGPYEQYF

size: many
D: -
V: TRBV6-1
J: TRBJ1-2
DNA: TGTGCCAGCAGTGAAGCAGGGAGGGGTTGGGGCTACACCTTC
CDR3: CASSEAGRGWGYTF

size: -
D: -
V: TRBV24-1
J: TRBJ2-7
DNA: TGTGCCACCAGTGAGGGGGGTCATTCGTACGAGCAGTACTTC
CDR3: CATSEGGHSYEQYF

size: few
D: -
V: TRBV6-5
J: TRBJ2-5
DNA: TGTGCCAGCAGTTTCAGGGGCTCCCCCGAAGAGACCCAGCACTTC
CDR3: CASSFRGSPEETQHF

size: few
D: TRBD1
V: TRBV7-6
J: TRBJ1-2
DNA: TGTGCCAGCAGCTTAGCGACAGGGGGCAGGGATGGCTACACCTTC
CDR3: CASSLATGGRDGYTF

size: many
D: TRBD1
V: TRBV6-1
J: TRBJ2-2
DNA: TGTGCCAGCAGTGAAGCGCGTGCAGGGGGCCACACCGGGGAGCTGTTTTTT
CDR3: CASSEARAGGHTGELFF

size: many
D: -
V: TRBV6-1
J: TRBJ1-2
DNA: TGTGCCAGCAGTGACCCTCAGGGCCGGCCAGGATTAGGCTACACCTTC
CDR3: CASSDPQGRPGLGYTF

size: few
D: -
V: TRBV15
J: TRBJ1-5
DNA: TGTGCCACCAGCAGCAGGGGTCAGCCCCAGCATTTT
CDR3: CATSSRGQPQHF

size: many
D: -
V: TRBV5-4
J: TRBJ2-2
DNA: TGTGCCAGCAGCTTGGTACCGCAGACCGGGGAGCTGTTTTTT
CDR3: CASSLVPQTGELFF

size: once
D: -
V: TRBV20-1
J: TRBJ2-5
DNA: TGCAGTGTTCCTAGGGGGGTGCGTGAGACCCAGTACTTC
CDR3: CSVPRGVRETQYF

size: -
D: TRBD2
V: TRBV7-7
J: TRBJ2-5
DNA: TGTGCCAGCAGCTTATTTGGGGGGGGAGAGACCCAGTACTTC
CDR3: CASSLFGGGETQYF

size: -
D: TRBD1
V: TRBV2
J: TRBJ1-2
DNA: TGTGCCAGCAGTGAAGGGGGGACAGGGCTAGGCTACACCTTC
CDR3: CASSEGGTGLGYTF

size: many
D: TRBD2
V: TRBV11-2
J: TRBJ2-5
DNA: TGTGCCAGCAGCGAATTAGCGGGAGGGCCACGGGAGACCCAGTACTTC
CDR3: CASSELAGGPRETQYF

size: many
D: -
V: TRBV27
J: TRBJ1-2
DNA: TGTGCCAGCAGTTTAGGCAGAACTAACTATGGCTACACCTTC
CDR3: CASSLGRTNYGYTF

size: -
D: TRBD1
V: TRBV9
J: TRBJ1-2
DNA: TGTGCCAGCAGCCCCCGGACAGGTAGTCACTTAGCTAACTATGGCTACACCTTC
CDR3: CASSPRTGSHLANYGYTF

size: -
D: TRBD1
V: TRBV7-6
J: TRBJ2-5
DNA: TGTGCCACTCAGGGGGCCTCAAAGACCCAGTACTTC
CDR3: CATQGASKTQYF

size: -
D: TRBD1
V: TRBV11-2
J: TRBJ1-2
DNA: TGTGCCAGCAGCTCGGGGACAGGGGTGACTAACTATGGCTACACCTTC
CDR3: CASSSGTGVTNYGYTF

size: -
D: TRBD1
V: TRBV10-3
J: TRBJ2-3
DNA: TGTGCCGTCACTCCGGGACAGGGTGGCACAGATACGCAGTATTTT
CDR3: CAVTPGQGGTDTQYF

size: -
D: TRBD1
V: TRBV15
J: TRBJ2-7
DNA: TGTGCCACCAGCAGAGATCAGGCAGGGGGTGCCTACGAGCAGTACTTC
CDR3: CATSRDQAGGAYEQYF

size: -
D: -
V: TRBV15
J: TRBJ2-7
DNA: TGTGCCACCAGCAGCGGCTACGAGCAGTACTTC
CDR3: CATSSGYEQYF

size: -
D: -
V: TRBV7-2
J: TRBJ2-2
DNA: TGTGCCAGCAGCTTAGATAACACCGGGGAGCTGTTTTTT
CDR3: CASSLDNTGELFF

size: -
D: TRBD2
V: TRBV7-9
J: TRBJ2-5
DNA: TGTGCCAGCAGCTTGGGACTAGCGGGGACACAAGAGACCCAGTACTTC
CDR3: CASSLGLAGTQETQYF

size: -
D: -
V: TRBV29-1
J: TRBJ2-7
DNA: TGCAGCGTCGCCGGGACGAACTACGAGCAGTACTTC
CDR3: CSVAGTNYEQYF

size: -
D: -
V: TRBV29-1
J: TRBJ2-7
DNA: TGCAGCGTAAACCCAGGAATAGGCTACGGGCAGTACTTC
CDR3: CSVNPGIGYGQYF

size: few
D: TRBD2
V: TRBV20-1
J: TRBJ2-1
DNA: TGCAGTGCTAGCAGTGCGAGCGGGGGGGGCAATGAGCAGTTCTTC
CDR3: CSASSASGGGNEQFF